At least ten counts were recorded for the clone carrying this T cell receptor (beta chain). Time point in this sample: patch test 1, 2 weeks after DPC sensitization. Treatment defined: therapeutic diphenylcyclopropenone sensitization with weekly scalp DPC. This sample is drawn from a study of human T cells and chemical hapten exposure. Whole-study context: Diphenylcyclopropenone doses were given weekly to the scalps of patients across the roughly 25-week study.

TCRdb analysed the RACE reads with MiXCR anew, one entry per CDR3 protein. The sample has under 200,000 distinct CDR3 sequences, roughly 15% seen once. The CDR3 loop spans 15 amino acids. Trimming shortened V by 6 bases and J by 1 base, and 13 bases separated the two germline ends. The rearrangement uses TRBV12-3 or TRBV12-4 and TRBJ1-5; D remains unclear. The sequence was collected from a woman under 40 with alopecia areata. Some clones in this sample may be carry-over from other donors' samples. Sequencing used whole blood, obtained in connection with sensitization to the hapten diphenylcyclopropenone (DPC). The CDR3 DNA sequence: TGTGCCAGCAGGGACGGTGGAGGCAGCAATCAGCCCCAGCATTTT. This translates into CASRDGGGSNQPQHF.